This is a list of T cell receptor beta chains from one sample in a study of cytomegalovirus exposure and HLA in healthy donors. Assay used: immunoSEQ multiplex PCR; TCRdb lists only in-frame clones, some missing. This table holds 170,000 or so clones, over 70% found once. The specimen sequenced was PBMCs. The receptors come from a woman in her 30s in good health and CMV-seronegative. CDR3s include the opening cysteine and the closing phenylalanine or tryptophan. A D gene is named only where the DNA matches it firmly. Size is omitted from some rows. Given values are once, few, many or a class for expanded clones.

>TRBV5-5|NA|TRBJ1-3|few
TGTGCCAGCAGCTTAGACCCTAGCACCGGAAACACCATATATTTT
CASSLDPSTGNTIYF
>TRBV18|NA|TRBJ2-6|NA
TGTGCCAGCTCACCACAGCTAACCACCGGGGCCAACGTCCTGACTTTC
CASSPQLTTGANVLTF
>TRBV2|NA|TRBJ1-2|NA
TGTGCCAGCAGTGAAGCGCAAAGAGGGTTGACGAGGGGCTACACCTTC
CASSEAQRGLTRGYTF
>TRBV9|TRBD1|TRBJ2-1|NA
TGTGCCAGCAGCGGGTCAGAGACAGGGCGGTTCTTC
CASSGSETGRFF
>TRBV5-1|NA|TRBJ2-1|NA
TGCGCCAGCAGCATTACTAGATACAATGAGCAGTTCTTC
CASSITRYNEQFF
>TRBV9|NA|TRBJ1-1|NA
TGTGCCAGCAGCGTAGCCCCTGACACTGAAGCTTTCTTT
CASSVAPDTEAFF
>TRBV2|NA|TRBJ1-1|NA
TGTGCCAGCAGTTTCGGAGGCGGGTTAACTGAAGCTTTCTTT
CASSFGGGLTEAFF
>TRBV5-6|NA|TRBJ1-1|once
TGTGCCAGCAGCTTGGGAGGGCCGGGAGCTTTCTTT
CASSLGGPGAFF
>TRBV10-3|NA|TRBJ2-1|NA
TGTGCCATCAGTGAACAGGTCGGGTCCTACAATGAGCAGTTCTTC
CAISEQVGSYNEQFF
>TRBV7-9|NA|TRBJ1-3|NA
TGTGCCAGCAGCTTAGCGCGAGCTAATTCTGGAAACACCATATATTTT
CASSLARANSGNTIYF
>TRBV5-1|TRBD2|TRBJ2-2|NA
TGCGCCAGCAGCTTGGATCGGGCGGGGGGGAACACCGGGGAGCTGTTTTTT
CASSLDRAGGNTGELFF
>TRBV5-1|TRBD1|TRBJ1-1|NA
TGCGCCAGCAGCTGGGGACAGCTAAACACTGAAGCTTTCTTT
CASSWGQLNTEAFF
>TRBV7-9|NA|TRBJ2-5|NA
TGTGCCAGCAGCGTAAGCCGGGACTCCGAGACCCAGTACTTC
CASSVSRDSETQYF
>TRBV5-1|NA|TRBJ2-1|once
TGCGCCAGCAGCTGGGTCCCAGGACTACCTTCGTACAATGAGCAGTTCTTC
CASSWVPGLPSYNEQFF
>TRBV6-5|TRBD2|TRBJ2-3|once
TGTGCCAGCAGACCCCCCAGCGGGGGGCGGTCCACGCAGTATTTT
CASRPPSGGRSTQYF
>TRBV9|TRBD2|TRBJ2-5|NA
TGTGCCAGCAGCGTAGGTCCTAGCGGGGGCCGGATTCAAGAGACCCAGTACTTC
CASSVGPSGGRIQETQYF
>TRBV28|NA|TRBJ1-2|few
TGTGCCAGCAGTTGGACCGGGGTCTATGGCTACACCTTC
CASSWTGVYGYTF
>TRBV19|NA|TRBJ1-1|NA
TGTGCCAGTAGTATTGGGGGCTACCGAGAAGCTTTCTTT
CASSIGGYREAFF
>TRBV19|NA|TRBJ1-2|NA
TGTGCCAGTAGTCCCACAGGTACTAACTATGGCTACACCTTC
CASSPTGTNYGYTF
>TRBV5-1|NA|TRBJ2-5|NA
TGCGCCAGCAGCTTGAAGGGCGTGGGGGGAGATTGGGAGCAGTACTTC
CASSLKGVGGDWEQYF
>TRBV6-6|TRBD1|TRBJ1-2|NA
TGTGCCAGCAGTTACATGGTCGGGACAGCTAACTATGGCTACACCTTC
CASSYMVGTANYGYTF
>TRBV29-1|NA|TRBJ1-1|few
TGCAGCGTAGACAGTGGCACTGAAGCTTTCTTT
CSVDSGTEAFF
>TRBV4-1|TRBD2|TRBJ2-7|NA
TGCGCCAGCAGCCCCCGGATAGCGGGGCTCTCCTACGAGCAGTACTTC
CASSPRIAGLSYEQYF
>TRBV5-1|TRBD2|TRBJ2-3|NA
TGCGCCAGCTCCACGGGGGGGGACACAGATACGCAGTATTTT
CASSTGGDTDTQYF
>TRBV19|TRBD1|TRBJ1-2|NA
TGTGCCAGTAGTAACCAGGGGGCTGCTAACTATGGCTACACCTTC
CASSNQGAANYGYTF
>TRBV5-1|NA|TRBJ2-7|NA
TGCGCCAGCACCCGCGGGACTCTTTACGAGCAGTACTTC
CASTRGTLYEQYF
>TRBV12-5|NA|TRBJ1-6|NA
TGTGCTAGTGGTGTCGGTAATTCACCCCTCCACTTT
CASGVGNSPLHF
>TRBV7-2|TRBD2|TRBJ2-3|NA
TGTGCCAGCAGCATATCGGGGACTAGCGGGGGGGCTGATACGCAGTATTTT
CASSISGTSGGADTQYF
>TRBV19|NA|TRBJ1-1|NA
TGTGCCAGCGGTTGGGGAGGGGTGGTGACTGAAGCTTTCTTT
CASGWGGVVTEAFF
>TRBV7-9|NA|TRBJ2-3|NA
TGTGCCAGCAGCTTATACCCGGGCACAGATACGCAGTATTTT
CASSLYPGTDTQYF
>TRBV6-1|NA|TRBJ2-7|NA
TGTGCCAGCACTAAGCAGGGCATGATCTACGAGCAGTACTTC
CASTKQGMIYEQYF